The 7 T cell receptor beta chains below come from one sample, sequenced in a study of T cell repertoires in cytomegalovirus infection. MiXCR, applied by TCRdb to the reads, yields one record per CDR3 protein. The data contain roughly 54,000 distinct CDR3 sequences, about 33% of them singletons. No cognate antigen is known for these TCRs. Sample: PBMCs, sequenced either directly or after in vitro stimulation (not recorded which). The receptors come from a human donor in good health (CMV status not recorded). Some clones in this sample may be carry-over from other donors' samples.

This sequence joins TRBV27 and TRBJ2-3; 9 bases align to TRBD2. Germline trimming cut 5 bases from V and 3 bases from J; bases unmatched to any gene: 12. The CDR3 runs to 17 residues. Looked up from germline, CDR1 is MNHEY and CDR2 is SMNVEV (reference sequence). The CDR3 nucleotides are TGTGCCAGCAGTCCTACCCTCCTAGCGGGGTGGACAGATACGCAGTATTTT. Amino acids: CASSPTLLAGWTDTQYF.

CDR3 coding DNA: TGTGCCAGCAGCCCTGACGGGGCTCGGGAGACCCAGTACTTC. It yields the protein CASSPDGARETQYF. The chain links TRBV12-3 or TRBV12-4 to TRBJ2-5; D assignment may be TRBD1 or TRBD2 (5 bases each). The length of the CDR3 is 14 residues. Trimming shortened V by 6 bases and J by 5 bases, and 16 bases separated the two germline ends.

This clonotype has more than one count but fewer than ten. This chain connects TRBV19 to TRBJ2-3; 11 bases are shared with TRBD2. CDR3 length: 14 residues. The germline V gene has CDR1 LNHDA and CDR2 SQIVND (reference sequence). Unmatched junction bases numbered 1, after V lost 4 bases and J lost 4 bases. CDR3 sequence reads: CASSRLAGPDTQYF. The CDR3 DNA reads as TGTGCCAGTAGTAGACTAGCGGGGCCAGATACGCAGTATTTT.

This clonotype has only a few counts. J is TRBJ2-7 and V is TRBV28, with D perhaps matching TRBD1 or TRBD2 (5 bases each). The germline V gene has CDR1 MDHEN and CDR2 SYDVKM. Trimming left V 5 bases short and J 5 bases short, with 16 bases between. This CDR3 is 14 amino acids long. This chain's CDR3 is CASSAPGSLHEQYF. In nucleotides, the CDR3 is TGTGCCAGCAGTGCTCCAGGGAGTCTCCACGAGCAGTACTTC.

The gene calls are TRBV10-2 and TRBJ2-7; maybe TRBD1 (7 bases). Trimming pared 6 bases from V and 1 base from J, leaving 13 bases between. The germline V gene has CDR1 WSHSY and CDR2 SAAADI. The CDR3 loop spans 14 amino acids. CDR3 in amino acids: CASRLTGTSYEQYF. CDR3 sequence (DNA): TGCGCCAGCAGACTGACAGGGACTTCCTACGAGCAGTACTTC.

The sample holds a few counts of this clonotype. J is TRBJ1-1 and V is TRBV4-1; D call uncertain. Germline V gene data show CDR1 as MGHRA and CDR2 as YSYEKL. Trimming pared 6 bases from V and 3 bases from J, leaving 14 bases between. This CDR3 has 14 amino acids. The CDR3 protein is CASRGPLKDTEAFF. DNA for the CDR3: TGCGCCAGCAGAGGACCCTTGAAGGACACTGAAGCTTTCTTT.

Only one count was recorded for this clonotype. The V call is TRBV20-1, the J call TRBJ2-1, with D possibly being TRBD2 (6 bases). Trimming stripped 2 bases from V and 4 bases from J, with 15 bases between. Germline loops: CDR1 DFQATT, CDR2 SNEGSKA (reference sequence). The CDR3 consists of 15 residues. The CDR3 DNA reads TGCAGTGCTAGACACCTTAGCGGCCGGTACAATGAGCAGTTCTTC. It encodes CSARHLSGRYNEQFF.